These 3 T cell receptor beta chains originate from one sample sequenced in a study of blood T cell repertoires in COVID-19. TCRdb keeps only in-frame clones here, not all; method: immunoSEQ multiplex PCR. The table includes under 200,000 clones, roughly 90% detected once. The source material was peripheral blood. The origin of the receptors is a man younger than 35 with acute or convalescent COVID-19.

J is TRBJ1-2 and V is TRBV27; 9 positions agree with TRBD1. The length of the CDR3 is 18 residues. CDR1 is MNHEY and CDR2 is SMNVEV in the germline V gene (reference sequence). After removal of 6 bases from V and 1 base from J, the junction contained 15 bases not matched to a gene. In DNA, the CDR3 is TGTGCCAGCAGCTCACTCTACAGGGACAGGGAAGGTAACTATGGCTACACCTTC. As protein: CASSSLYRDREGNYGYTF.

This clone came up once. This sequence joins TRBV24-1 and TRBJ1-1; 9 bases align to TRBD1. Germline loops: CDR1 KGHDR, CDR2 SFDVKD. The CDR3 runs 15 residues. The junction had 7 bases not matched to a gene; V was cut back by 9 bases and J by 0 bases. The CDR3 is CATRPGTGLNTEAFF. DNA of the CDR3: TGTGCCACCCGACCCGGGACAGGGCTGAACACTGAAGCTTTCTTT.

J is TRBJ1-1 and V is TRBV14; no reliable D call. CDR3 length: 15 amino acids. The V end lost 5 bases, the J end lost 3 bases, and 16 bases lay between the germline ends. The germline gives CDR1 SGHDN, CDR2 FVKESK. DNA for the CDR3: TGTGCCAGCAGCAAAGCCCTTGTGAGGGACACTGAAGCTTTCTTT. Residues: CASSKALVRDTEAFF.